The text below deals with one T cell receptor beta chain. No antigen is known for it. The method was immunoSEQ multiplex PCR; TCRdb's version includes in-frame clones alone and lacks a portion of them. The repertoire consists of 110,000 to 150,000 clones, with 80% to 95% occurring once and the leading ten covering less than 3.5%. This record belongs to a study of T cell responses to AZD1222 COVID-19 vaccine. Study-wide findings and caveats: Of spike-specific TCRs, nearly half reportedly target regions left unmutated in variants. CD4 TCRs associated with vaccination spanned spike, dominating at 160-218 and 743-854.

CDR3 length: 14 amino acids. V was cut by 1 base and J by 7 bases, with 11 bases left in between. CDR1 is LGHNA and CDR2 is YNFKEQ in the germline V gene. This sequence joins TRBV4-2 and TRBJ2-1; a weak D match, TRBD1 (6 bases). The sequence derives from an adult who received the AZD1222 COVID-19 vaccine. This material consisted of peripheral blood, taken 28 days after the second AZD1222 dose. CDR3 amino acids: CASSQGQRGNEQFF. CDR3 nucleotide sequence: TGTGCCAGCAGCCAAGGACAAAGGGGGAATGAGCAGTTCTTC.